A single TCR beta chain is shown here with its context. Its specificity is unknown. The CDR3 is 14 residues long. V was pared by 8 bases and J by 0 bases, with 11 bases between. Germline V gives CDR1 MNHNY, CDR2 SVGAGI (reference sequence). This sample stems from a study of cytomegalovirus exposure and HLA in healthy donors. 60 Vbeta and 13 Jbeta primers were used in PCR. Data came from immunoSEQ multiplex PCR; TCRdb stores just in-frame clones and leaves some out. Among some 120,000 clones listed, about 85% were seen once. General observations from the study: A list of about 180 TCR beta chains associated with cytomegalovirus was given.

The sequence came from a woman aged 25-40 years in good health and CMV-seropositive. The sample was PBMCs. The chain carries TRBV6-6 and TRBJ1-5; D perhaps matches TRBD1 (6 bases). CDR3 sequence reads: CASQGQFSNQPQHF. CDR3 bases: TGTGCCAGCCAAGGACAGTTTAGCAATCAGCCCCAGCATTTT.